The entry that follows covers one T cell receptor beta chain sequence. The antigen is undetermined. The germline CDR1 and CDR2 sequences are SNHLY and FYNNEI. Trimming took off 6 bases at V and 2 bases at J, with 19 bases between the two ends. The CDR3 runs to 16 residues. cDNA libraries for TCR alpha and TCR beta, carrying sample barcodes and UMIs, came from 5'RACE with constant-segment primers. One entry per CDR3 protein, called by TCRdb with MiXCR from the 5' RACE reads. Of around 130,000 distinct CDR3 sequences in the sample, 15% to 20% were seen once. This entry comes from a study of T-cell memory formation after mild COVID-19. Turning to the study itself: Across donors, TCR clusters were largely donor specific.

Study-level results: Specificity for SARS-CoV-2 was not confirmed among the second-wave clones peaking on day 37. That cross-reactive memory joined was suggested by some responding clones appearing in pre-infection memory.

Sequencing input: PBMCs or a T cell subset sorted from them (not recorded which). The J gene is TRBJ2-5, the V gene TRBV2; possibly TRBD2 for D (5 bases). The sequence derives from an adult woman who had mild COVID-19 (a few samples of this study predate the infection). Cell type and time point are not known. The CDR3 loop reads CASSAARAREQETQYF. The DNA of the CDR3 is TGTGCCAGCAGCGCCGCCCGGGCGAGGGAACAAGAGACCCAGTACTTC.